These 3 T cell receptor beta chains came from one sample sequenced in a study of CD8 T cells in ankylosing spondylitis. General observations from the study: In ankylosing spondylitis blood, a motif of roughly eight highly homologous TCR beta variants appeared characteristic.

No antigens are known for them. One entry per CDR3 protein results from TCRdb running MiXCR on the 5' RACE reads. The profile covers 200,000 to 250,000 distinct CDR3 sequences, with about 7% appearing a single time and 14% taken by the ten largest. Material for sequencing was blood, either unsorted or a sorted T cell fraction (not recorded which). The receptors here all came from a male donor with ankylosing spondylitis.

The chain carries TRBV7-2 and TRBJ2-7; D might be TRBD1 or TRBD2, each matching 5 bases. CDR1 and CDR2 from the germline V gene are SGHTA and FQGNSA. Trimming took 1 base from V and 3 from J, leaving 16 bases between them. The CDR3 is 16 amino acids. The CDR3 spells CASSLVMGRAVYEQYF. CDR3 DNA sequence: TGTGCCAGCAGCTTAGTGATGGGGCGGGCCGTCTACGAGCAGTACTTC.

Many counts were recorded for this clonotype. This chain joins TRBV4-3 and TRBJ1-1; D ambiguous. The CDR3 is 17 amino acids. CDR1 and CDR2 (germline): LGHNA, YSLEER. V dropped 0 bases and J dropped 2 bases, with 16 bases sitting between them. The CDR3 reads CASSQDGPGAENTEAFF. CDR3 sequence (DNA): TGCGCCAGCAGCCAAGATGGGCCGGGAGCCGAAAACACTGAAGCTTTCTTT.

The sample holds many counts of this clonotype. The chain joins TRBV4-2 to TRBJ2-3; 7 bases match TRBD2. Germline CDR1 LGHNA, CDR2 YNFKEQ. The V segment lost 4 bases and the J segment 0 bases; nucleotides outside the gene matches: 4. This CDR3 spans 15 amino acids. The CDR3 nucleotides read TGTGCCAGCAGCCCAGCGGGGCCTAGCACAGATACGCAGTATTTT. Translated, it gives CASSPAGPSTDTQYF.